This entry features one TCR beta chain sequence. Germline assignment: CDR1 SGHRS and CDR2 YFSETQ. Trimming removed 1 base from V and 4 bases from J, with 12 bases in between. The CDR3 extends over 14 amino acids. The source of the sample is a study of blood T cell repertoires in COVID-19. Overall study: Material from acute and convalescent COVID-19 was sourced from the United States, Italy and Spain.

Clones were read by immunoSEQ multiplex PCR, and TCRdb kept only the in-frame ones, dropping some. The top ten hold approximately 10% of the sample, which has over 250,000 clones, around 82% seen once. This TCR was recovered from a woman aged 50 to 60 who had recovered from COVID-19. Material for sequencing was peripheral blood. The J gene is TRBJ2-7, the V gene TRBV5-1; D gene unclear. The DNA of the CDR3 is TGCGCCAGCAGCTTGTTTGCGTACGCGTACGAGCAGTACTTC. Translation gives CASSLFAYAYEQYF.